A single sample gave rise to the 4 T cell receptor beta chains below, sequenced in a study of blood T cell repertoires in COVID-19. TCRdb's copy holds only in-frame clones and misses some; the assay was immunoSEQ multiplex PCR. The table lists hundreds of thousands of clones, roughly 89% of them singletons. Source material: peripheral blood. The origin of the receptors is a woman aged 25 to 39 with COVID-19, enrolled during active disease.

Worth noting for this clone: This sample includes further DNA sequences coding for the same CDR3. The V and J genes are TRBV5-6 and TRBJ1-6; D gene uncertain. This CDR3 comprises 16 residues. The V end was cut by 0 bases, the J end by 0 bases, with 7 bases between. CDR1 SGHDT and CDR2 YYEEEE come from the germline V gene. CDR3 nucleotide sequence: TGTGCCAGCAGCTTGGGACCTAGCTCCTATAATTCACCCCTCCACTTT. Protein: CASSLGPSSYNSPLHF.

The rearrangement uses TRBV27 and TRBJ1-2, with D possibly TRBD1 on 6 matching bases. The CDR3 runs 13 residues. V gave up 2 bases and J gave up 4 bases, with 8 bases separating them. The V gene's germline CDR1 is MNHEY and CDR2 SMNVEV (reference sequence). For the CDR3, the DNA is TGTGCCAGCAGTTTAAGGGGGACCTATGGCTACACCTTC. This encodes CASSLRGTYGYTF.

As to this clone: The same CDR3 arises from other DNA sequences in this sample as well. This sequence joins TRBV20-1 and TRBJ1-2, with no clear D. This CDR3 comprises 11 residues. Trimming cost V 4 bases and J 2 bases, with 5 bases left between them. The V gene's germline CDR1 is DFQATT and CDR2 SNEGSKA (reference sequence). For the CDR3, the DNA is TGCAGTGCTACGGGAAACTATGGCTACACCTTC. Translation: CSATGNYGYTF.

This rearrangement joins TRBV7-9 to TRBJ2-2, with D possibly matching TRBD1 (6 bases). The V end lost 10 bases, the J end lost 5 bases, and 11 bases lay between the germline ends. The CDR3 consists of 12 residues. Looked up from germline, CDR1 is SEHNR and CDR2 is FQNEAQ (reference sequence). The CDR3 reads CAILQGTGELFF. DNA of the CDR3: TGTGCCATCTTACAGGGAACCGGGGAGCTGTTTTTT.